The T cell receptor beta chain under discussion was sequenced for a study of T cell responses to AZD1222 COVID-19 vaccine. Study-wide results and caveats: Reportedly, close to half of spike-specific TCRs are directed against unmutated variant regions. The CD4 TCRs associated with vaccination extended across spike and predominated at 160-218 and 743-854. The study found Spike-specific TCR breadth and depth rose after two AZD1222 doses.

With regard to this clone: Its target is unknown.

Using immunoSEQ multiplex PCR, the repertoire was profiled, and TCRdb retains in-frame clones only, with some absent. The sample has some 110,000 clones, about 88% seen once; the top ten hold roughly 4.5%. This sample comprised peripheral blood, obtained on day 0 of AZD1222 vaccination. The source of this sequence is an adult in good health.

Here the CDR3 reads CASSLYWDRVSATNEKLFF. CDR3 nucleotide sequence: TGTGCCAGCAGTCTCTATTGGGACAGGGTATCCGCAACTAATGAAAAACTGTTTTTT. The chain uses TRBV28 and TRBJ1-4; TRBD1 matches 9 bases. The CDR3 covers 19 residues. The germline V gene has CDR1 MDHEN and CDR2 SYDVKM. The V gene end was trimmed by 5 bases and the J gene end by 0 bases; junction bases not matched to a gene: 13.